Below are 19 T cell receptor beta chains sequenced from a single sample in a study of vaccination and CD4 T cells after COVID-19. Time point here: late sampling 161 to 241 days after vaccination in three convalescent patients. Treatment noted: approximately nine-day PBMC culture with coronavirus spike peptide pools or control peptides (ViraFEST assay). An Oncomine TCR Beta short-read assay was used to sequence the DNA from cultured CD4+ T cells. TCRdb reanalysed the PCR reads using MiXCR and keeps one entry per CDR3 protein. The table includes some 21,000 distinct CDR3 sequences, over 40% detected once. For these TCRs, the target antigens are not known. The sample was CD4+ T cells from blood, cultured in vitro, taken about 7 months after SARS-CoV-2 vaccination. The receptor source for this set is a human donor who had recovered from COVID-19.

This clonotype was found a few times. The chain joins TRBV20-1 to TRBJ1-1, with D unclear. From germline, CDR1 is DFQATT and CDR2 SNEGSKA (reference sequence). There are 14 residues in the CDR3. Trimming cost V 2 bases and J 0 bases, with 10 bases left between them. The CDR3, as DNA: TGCAGTGCTAGAATGGCCAGAATGAACACTGAAGCTTTCTTT. Translation: CSARMARMNTEAFF.

This rearrangement joins TRBV20-1 to TRBJ2-1; no reliable D call. There are 16 residues in the CDR3. Trimming took 2 bases from V and 4 from J, leaving 18 bases between them. CDR1 is DFQATT, CDR2 SNEGSKA, per germline (reference sequence). In DNA, the CDR3 is TGCAGTGCTAGATCATTCGTAAAGGGTGGTTACAATGAGCAGTTCTTC. This sequence encodes CSARSFVKGGYNEQFF.

The rearrangement joins TRBV6-5 to TRBJ2-2; D perhaps matches TRBD1 (5 bases). V was pared by 3 bases and J by 1 base, with 9 bases between. The CDR3 totals 15 residues. Germline CDR1 is MNHEY and CDR2 is SVGAGI. The CDR3 sequence is CASSYGAENTGELFF. CDR3 sequence (DNA): TGTGCCAGCAGTTATGGGGCGGAGAACACCGGGGAGCTGTTTTTT.

This chain links TRBV20-1 with TRBJ1-5; the D is unclear. In germline, CDR1 is DFQATT, CDR2 SNEGSKA (reference sequence). The CDR3 has 14 residues. V lost 0 bases and J lost 2, with 8 bases in between. The chain's CDR3 is CSARDPEGNQPQHF. The CDR3 coding sequence is TGCAGTGCTAGAGATCCGGAGGGCAATCAGCCCCAGCATTTT.

The J gene is TRBJ2-7, the V gene TRBV20-1; D is unresolved. Germline V lookup: CDR1 DFQATT, CDR2 SNEGSKA (reference sequence). The CDR3 consists of 10 residues. Trimming took 5 bases from V and 3 from J, leaving 5 bases between them. The CDR3 coding sequence is TGCAGTGCTTCACACTACGAGCAGTACTTC. Translation gives CSASHYEQYF.

This clonotype has more than one count but fewer than ten. CDR3 nucleotide sequence: TGTGCCACAAAAGGGGCGACCGGGGATTCACCCCTCCACTTT. Its protein product is CATKGATGDSPLHF. The chain carries TRBV7-8 and TRBJ1-6, with D possibly being TRBD1 (5 bases). The germline CDR1 and CDR2 sequences are SGHVS and FQNEAQ. CDR3 length equals 14 residues. V lost 10 bases and J lost 8, with 18 bases in between.

The chain couples TRBV15 to TRBJ2-2; no clear D gene. The CDR3 extends over 15 amino acids. V was cut by 4 bases and J by 5 bases, with 14 bases left in between. Germline-derived CDR1 and CDR2 are LNHNV and YYDKDF (reference sequence). CDR3 in DNA: TGTGCCACCAGCAACCACCGGGTGAGGACCGGGGAGCTGTTTTTT. Translated: CATSNHRVRTGELFF.

The chain uses TRBV6-1 and TRBJ1-1, with D possibly matching TRBD1 (6 bases). This CDR3 spans 14 amino acids. Germline assignment: CDR1 MNHNS and CDR2 SASEGT. Deletions cut 5 bases from V and 5 bases from J, with 15 bases between. CDR3: CASSRQEGGTEAFF. The DNA for the CDR3 is TGTGCCAGCAGTCGACAGGAGGGAGGGACTGAAGCTTTCTTT.

This clonotype was counted only a few times. This rearrangement joins TRBV20-1 to TRBJ2-7, with 9 nucleotides matching TRBD2. With V trimmed by 5 bases and J by 5 bases, 13 bases remained unmatched. Germline V gene sequence: CDR1 DFQATT, CDR2 SNEGSKA (reference sequence). The CDR3 runs 15 residues. CDR3 sequence: CSAGGLAGARDEQYF. Written as DNA, the CDR3 is TGCAGTGCTGGGGGATTAGCGGGAGCGAGGGACGAGCAGTACTTC.

The genes are TRBV19 and TRBJ2-5, with 8 positions matching TRBD1. CDR1 is LNHDA and CDR2 is SQIVND in the germline V gene (reference sequence). V lost 6 bases, J lost 5 bases, and 14 bases stayed unmatched. The CDR3 totals 16 residues. CDR3 protein: CASSKPSGGGKETQYF. Written as DNA, the CDR3 is TGTGCCAGTAGCAAACCCTCAGGGGGCGGAAAGGAGACCCAGTACTTC. The full variable domain, its missing parts supplied by reference TRBV19 and TRBJ2-5, is DGGITQSPKYLFRKEGQNVTLSCEQNLNHDAMYWYRQDPGQGLRLIYYSQIVNDFQKGDIAEGYSVSREKKESFPLTVTSAQKNPTAFYLCASSKPSGGGKETQYFGPGTRLLVL.

The rearrangement links TRBV7-3 to TRBJ2-3; D is possibly TRBD1 (5 bases). The CDR3 sequence is 19 residues long. CDR1 and CDR2 from the germline V gene are SGHTA and FQGTGA. The V gene lost 1 base and the J gene lost 0 bases, with 20 bases spanning the gap. The CDR3 reads CASSLNPTFGHHSTDTQYF. The CDR3 nucleotides are TGTGCCAGCAGCTTAAACCCCACATTTGGACACCATAGCACAGATACGCAGTATTTT.

V and J are TRBV6-1 and TRBJ2-7; 7 bases fit TRBD1. The CDR3 consists of 13 residues. The germline V gene has CDR1 MNHNS and CDR2 SASEGT. The ends lost 6 bases at V and 2 bases at J; junction bases unmatched: 4. The CDR3 DNA is TGTGCCAGCAGCGACAGGGCTACCTACGAGCAGTACTTC. It translates to CASSDRATYEQYF.

This clonotype was counted only a few times. This chain uses TRBV20-1 with TRBJ1-1, with a tentative D call TRBD1 (5 bases). Trimming took 2 bases from V and 3 from J, leaving 13 bases between them. Looked up from germline, CDR1 is DFQATT and CDR2 is SNEGSKA (reference sequence). The CDR3 sequence is 14 residues long. CDR3 sequence reads: CSARMGRGDTEAFF. The CDR3 DNA reads TGCAGTGCTAGAATGGGGCGGGGAGACACTGAAGCTTTCTTT.

In its sample, this clonotype was seen a few times. The gene calls are TRBV28 and TRBJ2-3; weak D call: TRBD2 (6 bases). Germline V gene sequence: CDR1 MDHEN, CDR2 SYDVKM. V lost 8 bases and J lost 1, with 13 bases in between. The CDR3 runs 14 residues. The CDR3 DNA reads TGTGCCAGCCTTTCTTGGGGGGGCACAGATACGCAGTATTTT. This codes for CASLSWGGTDTQYF.

This clonotype turned up a few times. A read error may account for a junction end that differs from germline. The chain links TRBV20-1 to TRBJ2-7; D remains unclear. Germline V gene sequence: CDR1 DFQATT, CDR2 SNEGSKA (reference sequence). The CDR3 spans 11 residues. The CDR3 DNA follows: TGCAGTGCTAGTCTTGTGGAAGAGCAGTATTTC. It is translated as CSASLVEEQYF.

This chain joins TRBV6-2 or TRBV6-3 and TRBJ2-1; 8 nucleotides agree with TRBD1. This CDR3 comprises 17 residues. Germline-derived CDR1 and CDR2 are MNHEY and SVGEGT. V was pared by 6 bases and J by 7 bases, with 17 bases of the junction left unmatched. The CDR3 region has the DNA TGTGCCAGCAGCAACCGTCGAGCGGACAGGGACTTAAATGAGCAGTTCTTC. It specifies CASSNRRADRDLNEQFF.

The rearrangement uses TRBV15 and TRBJ2-1; the match to TRBD2 covers 8 bases. Germline V gives CDR1 LNHNV, CDR2 YYDKDF (reference sequence). V lost 1 base and J lost 4; bases outside the gene matches: 3. This CDR3 comprises 15 residues. CDR3 amino acids: CATSRVTGGYNEQFF. The DNA of the CDR3 is TGTGCCACCAGCAGAGTAACGGGGGGGTACAATGAGCAGTTCTTC. The full variable domain, completed using reference TRBV15 and TRBJ2-1, is DAMVIQNPRYQVTQFGKPVTLSCSQTLNHNVMYWYQQKSSQAPKLLFHYYDKDFNNEADTPDNFQSRRPNTSFCFLDIRSPGLGDTAMYLCATSRVTGGYNEQFFGPGTRLTVL.

The J gene is TRBJ1-2, the V gene TRBV28, with 9 bases that match TRBD1. Germline V gene sequence: CDR1 MDHEN, CDR2 SYDVKM. The CDR3 runs to 15 residues. With 6 bases clipped from V and 4 bases from J, the junction kept 9 bases outside the gene matches. CDR3 amino acids: CASRLPTGGGYGYTF. CDR3 DNA: TGTGCCAGCAGGCTTCCAACAGGGGGCGGCTATGGCTACACCTTC.

This chain uses TRBV20-1 with TRBJ2-5; 8 bases are a match to TRBD2. CDR1 is DFQATT and CDR2 is SNEGSKA in the germline V gene (reference sequence). This CDR3 is built from 12 residues. V gave up 3 bases and J gave up 3 bases; unmatched junction bases: 0. The CDR3 region is CSARTSEETQYF. Here the CDR3 DNA reads TGCAGTGCTAGGACTAGCGAAGAGACCCAGTACTTC.